This TCR beta chain comes out of a study of T cells in Graves' hyperthyroidism and ophthalmopathy. At least ten counts were recorded for this clonotype. Extraction of PBMCs used roughly 9.6 ml of fresh peripheral blood. TCR beta CDR3 sequences were amplified from RNA transcripts. Initially, a first-round RT-PCR of the TCR CDR3 employed the HTBI primer set. From the multiplex PCR reads, TCRdb called clonotypes with MiXCR, one entry per CDR3 protein. This sample has roughly 700,000 distinct CDR3 sequences, with roughly 17% found just once. V was cut by 3 bases and J by 4 bases, with 11 bases left in between. The CDR3 sequence is 14 residues long. Germline V lookup: CDR1 SGHTA, CDR2 FQGTGA.

The chain employs TRBV7-3 and TRBJ2-3; either TRBD1 or TRBD2 may supply D (5 bases each). Sequencing was performed on blood. The sequence was obtained from a man between 50 and 59 years old with Graves' hyperthyroidism. CDR3 nucleotides: TGTGCCAGCAGCTTCTCGAGGGGTGCAGATACGCAGTATTTT. Translation: CASSFSRGADTQYF.